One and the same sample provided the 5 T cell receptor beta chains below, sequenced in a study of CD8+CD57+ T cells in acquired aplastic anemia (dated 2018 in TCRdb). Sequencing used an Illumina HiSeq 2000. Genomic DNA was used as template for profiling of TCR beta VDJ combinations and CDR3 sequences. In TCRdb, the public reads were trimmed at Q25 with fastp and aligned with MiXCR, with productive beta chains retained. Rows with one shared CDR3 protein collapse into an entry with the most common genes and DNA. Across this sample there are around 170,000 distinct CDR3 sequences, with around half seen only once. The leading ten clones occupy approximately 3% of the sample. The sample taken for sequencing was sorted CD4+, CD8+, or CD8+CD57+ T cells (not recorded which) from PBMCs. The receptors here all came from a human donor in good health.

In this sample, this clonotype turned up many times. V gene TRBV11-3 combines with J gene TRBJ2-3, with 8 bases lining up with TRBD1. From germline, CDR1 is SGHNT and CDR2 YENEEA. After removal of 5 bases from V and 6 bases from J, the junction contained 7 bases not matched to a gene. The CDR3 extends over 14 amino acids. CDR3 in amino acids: CASSGQGVFDTQYF. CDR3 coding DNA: TGTGCCAGCAGCGGACAGGGTGTTTTCGATACGCAGTATTTT.

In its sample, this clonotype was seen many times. CDR3 amino acids: CSARAGGPVSQYF. Written as DNA, the CDR3 is TGCAGTGCTAGAGCGGGCGGCCCCGTGTCCCAGTACTTC. This sequence joins TRBV20-1 and TRBJ2-5; no clear D. The germline gives CDR1 DFQATT, CDR2 SNEGSKA (reference sequence). The CDR3 sequence is 13 residues long. V lost 1 base and J lost 9, with 15 bases in between.

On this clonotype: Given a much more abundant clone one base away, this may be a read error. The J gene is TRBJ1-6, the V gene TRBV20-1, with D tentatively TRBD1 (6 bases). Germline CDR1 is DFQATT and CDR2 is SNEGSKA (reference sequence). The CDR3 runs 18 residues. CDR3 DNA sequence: TGCAGTGCTTCCTCCGGGACCGGGGGCAGCTCCTGTAATTCACCCCTCCACTTT. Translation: CSASSGTGGSSCNSPLHF.

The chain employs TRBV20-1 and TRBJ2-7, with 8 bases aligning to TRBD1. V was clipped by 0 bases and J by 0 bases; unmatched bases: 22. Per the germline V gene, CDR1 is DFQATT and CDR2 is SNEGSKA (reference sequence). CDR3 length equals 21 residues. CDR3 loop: CSARDPPSVTVGTGSSYEQYF. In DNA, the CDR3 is TGCAGTGCTAGAGATCCCCCATCGGTGACCGTAGGGACAGGTTCCTCCTACGAGCAGTACTTC.

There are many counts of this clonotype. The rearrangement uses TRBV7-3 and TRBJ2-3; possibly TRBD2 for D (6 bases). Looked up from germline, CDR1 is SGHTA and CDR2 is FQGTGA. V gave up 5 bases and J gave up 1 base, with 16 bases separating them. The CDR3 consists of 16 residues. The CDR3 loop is CASSPGTPFRTDTQYF. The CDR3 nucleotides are TGTGCCAGCAGCCCCGGGACTCCCTTTCGCACAGATACGCAGTATTTT.